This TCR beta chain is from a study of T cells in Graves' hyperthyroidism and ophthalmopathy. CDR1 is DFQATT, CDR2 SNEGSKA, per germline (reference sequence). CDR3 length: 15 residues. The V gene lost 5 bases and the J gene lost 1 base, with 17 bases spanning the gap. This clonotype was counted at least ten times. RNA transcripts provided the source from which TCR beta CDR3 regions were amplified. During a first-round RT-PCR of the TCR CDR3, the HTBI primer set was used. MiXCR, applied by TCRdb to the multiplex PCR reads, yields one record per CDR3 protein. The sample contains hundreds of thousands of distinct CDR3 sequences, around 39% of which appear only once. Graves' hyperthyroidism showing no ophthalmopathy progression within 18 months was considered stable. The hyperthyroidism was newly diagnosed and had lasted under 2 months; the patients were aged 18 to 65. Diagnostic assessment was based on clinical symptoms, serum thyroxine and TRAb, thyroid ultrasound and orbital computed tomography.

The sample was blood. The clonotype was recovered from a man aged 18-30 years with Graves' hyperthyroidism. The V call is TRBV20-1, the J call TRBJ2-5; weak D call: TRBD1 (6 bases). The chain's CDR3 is CSARRPTGTQETQYF. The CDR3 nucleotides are TGCAGTGCTCGGCGACCCACAGGGACCCAAGAGACCCAGTACTTC.